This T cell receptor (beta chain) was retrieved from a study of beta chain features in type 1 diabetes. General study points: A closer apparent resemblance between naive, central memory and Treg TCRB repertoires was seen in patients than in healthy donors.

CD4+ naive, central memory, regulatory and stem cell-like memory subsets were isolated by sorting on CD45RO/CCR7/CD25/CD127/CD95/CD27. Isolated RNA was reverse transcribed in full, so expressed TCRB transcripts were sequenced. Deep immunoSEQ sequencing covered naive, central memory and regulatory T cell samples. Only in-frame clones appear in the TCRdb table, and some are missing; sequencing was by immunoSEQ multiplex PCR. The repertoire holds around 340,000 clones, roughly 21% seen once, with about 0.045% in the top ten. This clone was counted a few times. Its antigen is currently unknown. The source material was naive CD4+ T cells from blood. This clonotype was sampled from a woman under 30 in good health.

The CDR3 DNA reads as TGTGCCAGCAGCCAAACAGAATCCCAAGAGACCCAGTACTTC. Protein: CASSQTESQETQYF. The chain has TRBV11-2 and TRBJ2-5; D call uncertain. In germline, CDR1 is SGHAT, CDR2 FQNNGV. The V gene lost 5 bases and the J gene lost 1 base, with 11 bases spanning the gap. This CDR3 region has 14 residues.